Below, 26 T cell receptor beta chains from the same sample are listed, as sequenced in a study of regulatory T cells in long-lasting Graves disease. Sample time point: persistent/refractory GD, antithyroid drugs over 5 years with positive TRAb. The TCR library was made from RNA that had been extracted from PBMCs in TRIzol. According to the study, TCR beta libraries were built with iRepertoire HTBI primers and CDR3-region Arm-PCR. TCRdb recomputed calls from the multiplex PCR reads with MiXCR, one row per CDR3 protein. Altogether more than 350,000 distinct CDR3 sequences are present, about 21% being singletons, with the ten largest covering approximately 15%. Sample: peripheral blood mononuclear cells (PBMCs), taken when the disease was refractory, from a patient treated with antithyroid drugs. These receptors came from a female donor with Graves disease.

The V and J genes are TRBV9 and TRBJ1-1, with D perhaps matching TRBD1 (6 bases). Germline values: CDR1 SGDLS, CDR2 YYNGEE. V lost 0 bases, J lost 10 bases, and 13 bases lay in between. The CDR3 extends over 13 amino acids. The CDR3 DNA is TGTGCCAGCAGCGTAGAGACAGGCGCGGCAGCTTTCTTT. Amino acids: CASSVETGAAAFF.

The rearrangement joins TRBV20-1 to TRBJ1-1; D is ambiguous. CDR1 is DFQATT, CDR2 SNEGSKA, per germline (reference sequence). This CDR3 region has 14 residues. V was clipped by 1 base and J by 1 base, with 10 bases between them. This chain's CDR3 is CSARAGSGNTEAFF. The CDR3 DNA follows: TGCAGTGCTAGAGCTGGGTCTGGGAACACTGAAGCTTTCTTT.

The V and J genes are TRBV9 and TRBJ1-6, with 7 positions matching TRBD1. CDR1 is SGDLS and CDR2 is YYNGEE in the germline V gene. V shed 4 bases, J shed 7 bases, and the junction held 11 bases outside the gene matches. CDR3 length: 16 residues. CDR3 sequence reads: CASSPPRQGGNSPLHF. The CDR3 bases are TGTGCCAGCAGCCCCCCGCGACAGGGCGGGAATTCACCCCTCCACTTT.

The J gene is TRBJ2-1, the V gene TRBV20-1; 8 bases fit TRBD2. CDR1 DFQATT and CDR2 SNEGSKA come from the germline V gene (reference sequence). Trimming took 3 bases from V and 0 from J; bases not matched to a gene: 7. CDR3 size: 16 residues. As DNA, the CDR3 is TGCAGTGCTAGGGCACGACTAGCGCCCTCCTACAATGAGCAGTTCTTC. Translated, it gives CSARARLAPSYNEQFF.

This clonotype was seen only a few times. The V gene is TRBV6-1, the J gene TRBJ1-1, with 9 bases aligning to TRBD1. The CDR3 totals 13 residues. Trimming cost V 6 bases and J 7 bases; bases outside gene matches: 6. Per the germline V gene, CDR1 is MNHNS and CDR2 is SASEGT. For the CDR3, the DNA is TGTGCCAGCAGCGGGACAGGGAAACTTGAAGCTTTCTTT. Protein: CASSGTGKLEAFF.

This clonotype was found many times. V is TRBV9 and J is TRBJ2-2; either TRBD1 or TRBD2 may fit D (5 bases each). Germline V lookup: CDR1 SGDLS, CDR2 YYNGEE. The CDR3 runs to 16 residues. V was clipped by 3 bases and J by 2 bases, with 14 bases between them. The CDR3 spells CASSAPGDLNTGELFF. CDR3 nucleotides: TGTGCCAGCAGCGCACCCGGGGACCTTAACACCGGGGAGCTGTTTTTT. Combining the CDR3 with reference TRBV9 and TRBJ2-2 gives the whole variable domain DSGVTQTPKHLITATGQRVTLRCSPRSGDLSVYWYQQSLDQGLQFLIQYYNGEERAKGNILERFSAQQFPDLHSELNLSSLELGDSALYFCASSAPGDLNTGELFFGEGSRLTVL.

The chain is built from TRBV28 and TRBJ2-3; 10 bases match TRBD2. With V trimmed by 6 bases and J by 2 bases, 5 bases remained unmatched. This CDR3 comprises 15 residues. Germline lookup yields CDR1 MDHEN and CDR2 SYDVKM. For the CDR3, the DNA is TGTGCCAGCAGAGGACTAGCGGCTTCCACAGATACGCAGTATTTT. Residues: CASRGLAASTDTQYF. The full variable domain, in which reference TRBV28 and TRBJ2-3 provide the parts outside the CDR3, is DVKVTQSSRYLVKRTGEKVFLECVQDMDHENMFWYRQDPGLGLRLIYFSYDVKMKEKGDIPEGYSVSREKKERFSLILESASTNQTSMYLCASRGLAASTDTQYFGPGTRLTVL.

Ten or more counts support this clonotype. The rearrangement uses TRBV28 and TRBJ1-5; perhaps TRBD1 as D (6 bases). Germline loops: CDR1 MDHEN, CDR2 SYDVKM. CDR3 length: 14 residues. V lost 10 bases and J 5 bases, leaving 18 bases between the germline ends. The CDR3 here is CAITRAGTYQPQHF. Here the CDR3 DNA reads TGTGCCATCACAAGAGCAGGGACATATCAGCCCCAGCATTTT. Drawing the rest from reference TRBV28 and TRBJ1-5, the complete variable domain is DVKVTQSSRYLVKRTGEKVFLECVQDMDHENMFWYRQDPGLGLRLIYFSYDVKMKEKGDIPEGYSVSREKKERFSLILESASTNQTSMYLCAITRAGTYQPQHFGDGTRLSIL.

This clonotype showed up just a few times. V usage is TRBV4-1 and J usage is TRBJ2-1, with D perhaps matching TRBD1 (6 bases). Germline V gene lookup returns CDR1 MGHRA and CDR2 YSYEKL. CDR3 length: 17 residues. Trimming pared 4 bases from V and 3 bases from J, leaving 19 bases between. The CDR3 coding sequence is TGCGCCAGCAGCCGGGGGCCCGGGACATCCCTCTACAATGAGCAGTTCTTC. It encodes CASSRGPGTSLYNEQFF.

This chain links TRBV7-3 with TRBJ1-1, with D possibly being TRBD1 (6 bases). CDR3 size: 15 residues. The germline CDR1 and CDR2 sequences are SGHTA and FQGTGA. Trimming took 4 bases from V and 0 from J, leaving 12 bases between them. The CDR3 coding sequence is TGTGCCAGCAGCTCGACCGGGACATTGAACACTGAAGCTTTCTTT. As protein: CASSSTGTLNTEAFF.

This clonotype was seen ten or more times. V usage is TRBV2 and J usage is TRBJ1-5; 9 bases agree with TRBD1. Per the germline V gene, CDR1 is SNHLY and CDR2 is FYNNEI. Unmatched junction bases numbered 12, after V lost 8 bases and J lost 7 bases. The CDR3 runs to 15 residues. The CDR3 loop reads CASRAVTGGKQPQHF. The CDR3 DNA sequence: TGTGCCAGCCGAGCAGTGACAGGGGGAAAGCAGCCCCAGCATTTT.

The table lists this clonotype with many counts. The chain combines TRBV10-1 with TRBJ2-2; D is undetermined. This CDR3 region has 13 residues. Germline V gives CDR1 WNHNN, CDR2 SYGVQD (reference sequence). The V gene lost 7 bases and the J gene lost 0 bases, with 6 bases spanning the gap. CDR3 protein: CASIEANTGELFF. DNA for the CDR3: TGCGCCAGCATTGAAGCGAACACCGGGGAGCTGTTTTTT.

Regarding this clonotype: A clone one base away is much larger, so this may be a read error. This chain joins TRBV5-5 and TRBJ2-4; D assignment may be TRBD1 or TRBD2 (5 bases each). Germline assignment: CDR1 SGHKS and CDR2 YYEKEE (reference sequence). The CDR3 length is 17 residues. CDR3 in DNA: TGTGCCAGCAGCTGGGGACGGAGCGGAGTAGCCAAAAACATTCGGTACTTC. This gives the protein CASSWGRSGVAKNIRYF.

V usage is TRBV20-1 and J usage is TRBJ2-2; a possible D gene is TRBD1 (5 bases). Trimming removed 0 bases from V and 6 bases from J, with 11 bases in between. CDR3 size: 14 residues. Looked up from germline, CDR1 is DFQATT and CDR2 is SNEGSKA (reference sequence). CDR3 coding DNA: TGCAGTGCTAGAGATCATTCAGGGCCCGGGGAGCTGTTTTTT. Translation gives CSARDHSGPGELFF.

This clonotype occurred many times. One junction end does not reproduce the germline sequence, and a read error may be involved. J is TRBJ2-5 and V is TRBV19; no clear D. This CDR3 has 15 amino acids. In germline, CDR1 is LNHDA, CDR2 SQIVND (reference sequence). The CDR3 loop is CASSTEKRRPGLKTF. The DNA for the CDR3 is TGTGCCAGTAGTACAGAAAAGCGAAGACCGGGCCTAAAGACGTTC.

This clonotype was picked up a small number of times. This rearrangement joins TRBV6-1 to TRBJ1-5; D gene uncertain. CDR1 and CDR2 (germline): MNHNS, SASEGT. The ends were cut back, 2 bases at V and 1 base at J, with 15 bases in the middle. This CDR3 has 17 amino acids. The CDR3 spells CASSEFWAIQSNQPQHF. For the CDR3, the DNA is TGTGCCAGCAGTGAATTTTGGGCGATTCAAAGCAATCAGCCCCAGCATTTT.

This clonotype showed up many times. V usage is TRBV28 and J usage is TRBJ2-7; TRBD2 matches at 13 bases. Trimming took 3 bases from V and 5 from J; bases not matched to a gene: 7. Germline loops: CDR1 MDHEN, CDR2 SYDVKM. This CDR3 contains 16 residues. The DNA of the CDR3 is TGTGCCAGCAGTTTCTGGACTAGCGGGAGTGGCGACGAGCAGTACTTC. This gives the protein CASSFWTSGSGDEQYF.

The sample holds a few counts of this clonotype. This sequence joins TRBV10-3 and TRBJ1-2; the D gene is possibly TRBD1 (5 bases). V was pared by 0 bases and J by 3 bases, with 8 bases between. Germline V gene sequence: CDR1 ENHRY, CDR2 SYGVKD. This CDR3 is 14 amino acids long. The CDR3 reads CAISESTGHYGYTF. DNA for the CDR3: TGTGCCATCAGTGAGTCGACGGGACACTATGGCTACACCTTC.

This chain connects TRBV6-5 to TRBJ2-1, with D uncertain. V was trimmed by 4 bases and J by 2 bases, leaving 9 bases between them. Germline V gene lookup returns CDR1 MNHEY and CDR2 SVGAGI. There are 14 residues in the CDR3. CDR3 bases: TGTGCCAGCAGTTTCCTATCTACCTACAATGAGCAGTTCTTC. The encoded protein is CASSFLSTYNEQFF.

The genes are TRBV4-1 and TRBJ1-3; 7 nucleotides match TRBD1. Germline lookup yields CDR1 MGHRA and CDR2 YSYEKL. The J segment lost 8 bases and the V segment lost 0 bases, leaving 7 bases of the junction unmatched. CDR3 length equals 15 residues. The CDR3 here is CASSQDLPGGHTIYF. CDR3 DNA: TGCGCCAGCAGCCAAGATCTCCCAGGGGGGCACACCATATATTTT.

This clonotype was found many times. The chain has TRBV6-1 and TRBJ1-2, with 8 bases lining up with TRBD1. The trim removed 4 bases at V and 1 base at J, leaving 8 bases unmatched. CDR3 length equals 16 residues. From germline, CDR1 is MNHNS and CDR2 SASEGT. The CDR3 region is CASSAPPGQVNYGYTF. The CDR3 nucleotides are TGTGCCAGCAGTGCCCCGCCGGGACAGGTTAACTATGGCTACACCTTC.

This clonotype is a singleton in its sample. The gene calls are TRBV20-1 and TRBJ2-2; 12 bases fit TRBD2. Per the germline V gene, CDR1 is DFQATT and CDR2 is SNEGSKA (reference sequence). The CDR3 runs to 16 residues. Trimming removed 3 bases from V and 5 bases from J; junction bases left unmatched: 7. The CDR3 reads CSASSPGLAGTGELFF. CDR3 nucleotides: TGCAGTGCTAGTTCCCCTGGACTAGCGGGAACCGGGGAGCTGTTTTTT.

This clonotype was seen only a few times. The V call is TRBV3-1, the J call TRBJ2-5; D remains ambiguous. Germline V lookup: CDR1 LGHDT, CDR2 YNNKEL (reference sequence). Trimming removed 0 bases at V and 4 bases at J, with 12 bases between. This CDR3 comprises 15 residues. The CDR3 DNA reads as TGTGCCAGCAGCCAAGATAGCCCTCCGGGAGAGACCCAGTACTTC. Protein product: CASSQDSPPGETQYF.

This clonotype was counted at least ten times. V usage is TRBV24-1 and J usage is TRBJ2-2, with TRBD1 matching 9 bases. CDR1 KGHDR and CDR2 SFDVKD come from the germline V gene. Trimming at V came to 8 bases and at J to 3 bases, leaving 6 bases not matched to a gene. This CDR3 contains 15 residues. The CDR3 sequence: CATTPGQGDTGELFF. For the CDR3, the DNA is TGTGCCACCACTCCGGGACAGGGCGACACCGGGGAGCTGTTTTTT.

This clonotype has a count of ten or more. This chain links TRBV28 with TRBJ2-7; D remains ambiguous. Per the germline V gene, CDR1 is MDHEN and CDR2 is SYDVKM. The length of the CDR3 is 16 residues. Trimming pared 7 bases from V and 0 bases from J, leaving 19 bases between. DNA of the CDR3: TGTGCCAGCACCACCTACGGCCAGGCCGGCTCCTACGAGCAGTACTTC. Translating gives CASTTYGQAGSYEQYF. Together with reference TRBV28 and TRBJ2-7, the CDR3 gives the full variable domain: DVKVTQSSRYLVKRTGEKVFLECVQDMDHENMFWYRQDPGLGLRLIYFSYDVKMKEKGDIPEGYSVSREKKERFSLILESASTNQTSMYLCASTTYGQAGSYEQYFGPGTRLTVT.

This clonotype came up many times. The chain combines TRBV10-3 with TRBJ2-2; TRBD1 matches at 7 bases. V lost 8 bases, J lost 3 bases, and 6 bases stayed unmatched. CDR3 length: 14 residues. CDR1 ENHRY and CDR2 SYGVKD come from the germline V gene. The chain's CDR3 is CAISDRADTGELFF. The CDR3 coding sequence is TGTGCCATCTCTGACAGGGCGGACACCGGGGAGCTGTTTTTT.